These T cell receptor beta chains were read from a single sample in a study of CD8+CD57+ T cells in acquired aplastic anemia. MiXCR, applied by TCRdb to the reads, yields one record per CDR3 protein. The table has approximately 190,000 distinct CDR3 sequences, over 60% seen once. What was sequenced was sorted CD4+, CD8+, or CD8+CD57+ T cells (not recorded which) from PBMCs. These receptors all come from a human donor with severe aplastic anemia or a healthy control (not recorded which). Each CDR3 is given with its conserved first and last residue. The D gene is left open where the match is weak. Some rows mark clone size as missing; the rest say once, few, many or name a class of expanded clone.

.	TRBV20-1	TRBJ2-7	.	TGCAGTGCCCCGTCGGGGATTGACGAGCAGTACTTC	CSAPSGIDEQYF
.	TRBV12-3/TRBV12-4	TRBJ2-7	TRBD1	TGTGCCAGCAGTTTAGTCTCCGACAGGGGAAACGAGCAGTACTTC	CASSLVSDRGNEQYF
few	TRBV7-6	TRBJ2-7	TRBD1	TGTGCCAGCAGCGGGGGGACAGGGTCCTACGAGCAGTACTTC	CASSGGTGSYEQYF
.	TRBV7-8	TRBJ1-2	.	TGTGCCAGCAGCGTTCGGGCCGGAGGGGGCTACACCTTC	CASSVRAGGGYTF
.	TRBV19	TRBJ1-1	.	TGTGCCAGTAGTACCCTGATGAGCAGGACTGAAGCTTTCTTT	CASSTLMSRTEAFF
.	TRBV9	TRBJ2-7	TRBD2	TGTGCCAGCAGCGTTAGACTAGCGGGAGGGGACGAGCAGTACTTC	CASSVRLAGGDEQYF
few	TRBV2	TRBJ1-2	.	TGTGCCAGCAGTGAAGCGCTTCGTGGAGATCCTAACTATGGCTACACCTTC	CASSEALRGDPNYGYTF
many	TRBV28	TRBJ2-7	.	TGTGCCAGCAGTTTATGGGAAGTTCAGTACTTC	CASSLWEVQYF
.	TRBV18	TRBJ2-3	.	TGTGCCAGCTCGAGTCAACCCATCACAGATACGCAGTATTTT	CASSSQPITDTQYF
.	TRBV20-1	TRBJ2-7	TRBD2	TGCAGTGCTAGGGATAGGCGGGGGGGGCGCGAGCAGTACTTC	CSARDRRGGREQYF
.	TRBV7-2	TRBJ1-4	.	TGTGCCAGCAGCCTAGCGGGGAGGGCAGGGGTGTACGAAAAACTGTTTTTT	CASSLAGRAGVYEKLFF
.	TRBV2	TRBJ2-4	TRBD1	TGTGCCAGCAGTATGGACAGGGGTGCCAAAAACACTCAGTACTTC	CASSMDRGAKNTQYF
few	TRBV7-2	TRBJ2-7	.	TGTGCCAGCAGCTTAGCGGGCAGCCCCTCGGAGCAGTACTTC	CASSLAGSPSEQYF
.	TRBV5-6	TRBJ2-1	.	TGTGCCAGCAACTCCGGAAATGAGCAGTTCTTC	CASNSGNEQFF
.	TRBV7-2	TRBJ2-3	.	TGTGCCAGCAGCTTAGTGGCAGGGCTCGCAGATACGCAGTATTTT	CASSLVAGLADTQYF
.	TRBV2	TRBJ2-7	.	TGTGCCAGCAGTCAACAGATGGGGGTTACCTACGAGCAGTACTTC	CASSQQMGVTYEQYF
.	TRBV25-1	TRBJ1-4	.	TGTGCCAGCAGCCAAGCGGGGGCGGGTGAAAAACTGTTTTTT	CASSQAGAGEKLFF
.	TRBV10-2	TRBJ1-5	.	TGCGCCAGCGGCAGGGAGGCGAATCAGCCCCAGCATTTT	CASGREANQPQHF
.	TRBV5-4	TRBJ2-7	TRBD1	TGTGCCAGCACCTCCTGGGGGCAGGGGGCCTACGAGCAGTACTTC	CASTSWGQGAYEQYF
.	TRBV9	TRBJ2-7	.	TGTGCCAGCAGCCCGGAGGGGAGCTCCTACGAGCAGTACTTC	CASSPEGSSYEQYF
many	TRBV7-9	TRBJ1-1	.	TGTGCCAGCAGCCTACCGGGCCGGAGCACTGAAGCTTTCTTT	CASSLPGRSTEAFF
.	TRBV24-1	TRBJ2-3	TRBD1	TGTGCCACCAGTGATTATCCCGGGACAGGGGTTTATACAGATACGCAGTATTTT	CATSDYPGTGVYTDTQYF
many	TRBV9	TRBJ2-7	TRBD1	TGTGCCAGCAGCGTGGGACAGGGGTTATACGAGCAGTACTTC	CASSVGQGLYEQYF
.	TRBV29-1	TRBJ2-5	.	TGCAGCGTTGAAGGGCCTAGCCCAGAGACCCAGTACTTC	CSVEGPSPETQYF
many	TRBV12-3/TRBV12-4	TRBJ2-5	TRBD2	TGTGCCAGCAGTCCAGAATTAGCGGGGGGGCCTGAGACCCAGTACTTC	CASSPELAGGPETQYF
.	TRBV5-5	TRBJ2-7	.	TGTGCCAGCAGTCGGGACCGGACCCTCTACGAGCAGTACTTC	CASSRDRTLYEQYF
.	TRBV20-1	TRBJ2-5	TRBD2	TGCAGTGCTAGAGATCCTAGCGGGCCGCAAGAGACCCAGTACTTC	CSARDPSGPQETQYF
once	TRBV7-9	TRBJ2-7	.	TGTGCCAGCAGCGAACAGGGTGGGACGATTGAGCAGTACTTC	CASSEQGGTIEQYF
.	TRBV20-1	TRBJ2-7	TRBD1	TGCAGTGCTAGCTCCGACAGGGCCTACGAGCAGTACTTC	CSASSDRAYEQYF
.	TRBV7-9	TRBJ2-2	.	TGTGCCAGCAGCTCCCGGGCTCATGAGTCCGGGGAGCTGTCTTTT	CASSSRAHESGELSF
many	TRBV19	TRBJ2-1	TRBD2	TGTGCCAGTAGTATTTGGGGCAGCGGGGGGGCCGAGAATGAGCAGTTCTTC	CASSIWGSGGAENEQFF
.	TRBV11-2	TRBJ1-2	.	TGTGCCAGCAGCTTGGGGCTCGATGGCTACACCTTC	CASSLGLDGYTF
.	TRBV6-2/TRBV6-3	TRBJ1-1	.	TGTGCCAGCAGTTACTCGAGTCAGCATGAAGCTTTCTTT	CASSYSSQHEAFF
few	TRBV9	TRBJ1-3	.	TGTGCCAGCAGCGGATGGACAGACGGAAACACCATATATTTT	CASSGWTDGNTIYF
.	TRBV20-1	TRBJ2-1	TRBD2	TGCAGTGCCTCTTATCCCAGTGGACTAGATCTTTACAATGAGCAGTTCTTC	CSASYPSGLDLYNEQFF
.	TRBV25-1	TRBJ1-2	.	TGTGCCAGCAGTCCCCCGGGGCCCACTGAGTACTTAGCCGGGAATGGCTACACCTTC	CASSPPGPTEYLAGNGYTF
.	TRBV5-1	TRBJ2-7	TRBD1	TGCGCCAGCAGTATGGAGGGACAGGTGACCCAACCTATTGGGCAGTACTTC	CASSMEGQVTQPIGQYF
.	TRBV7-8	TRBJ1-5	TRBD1	TGTGCCAGCAGCTCACGACAGGGAGGTCAGCCCCAGCATTTT	CASSSRQGGQPQHF
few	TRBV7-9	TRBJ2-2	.	TGTGCCAGCAGCCCCTTAGGAGAGCTGTTTTTT	CASSPLGELFF
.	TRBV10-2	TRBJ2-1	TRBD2	TGTGCCAGCAGGCCTAGCGGGGGGGCATACAATGAGCAGTTCTTC	CASRPSGGAYNEQFF
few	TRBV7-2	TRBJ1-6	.	TGTGCCAGCAGCTTGTATCGCTCACCCCTCCACTTT	CASSLYRSPLHF
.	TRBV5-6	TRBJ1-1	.	TGTGCCAGCAGCTTGCAGGGGACCACTGAAGCTTTCTTT	CASSLQGTTEAFF
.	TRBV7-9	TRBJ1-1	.	TGTGCCAGCAGCCGCCGGGACGGCGCTGAAGCTTTCTTT	CASSRRDGAEAFF
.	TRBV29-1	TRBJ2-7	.	TGCAGCGTGGGGTCCGCGGTCGGCGAGCAGTACTTC	CSVGSAVGEQYF
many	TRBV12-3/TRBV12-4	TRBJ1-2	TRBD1	TGTGCCAGCAGTGGGGACAGGGTTGGGCATGGCTACACCTTC	CASSGDRVGHGYTF
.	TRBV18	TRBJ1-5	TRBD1	TGTGCCAGCTCACAAGCGGGACAGGGGCATCAGCCCCAGCATTTT	CASSQAGQGHQPQHF